The clone carrying this TCR beta chain was detected only a few times. These data originate in a study of T-cell memory formation after mild COVID-19. CDR3 length equals 11 residues. Trimming pared 4 bases from V and 10 bases from J, leaving 11 bases between. CDR1 SQVTM and CDR2 ANQGSEA come from the germline V gene. TCRdb processed the 5' RACE reads anew with MiXCR; each CDR3 protein has one entry. The sample yields more than 300,000 distinct CDR3 sequences, approximately 14% seen once. What was sequenced was PBMCs or a T cell subset sorted from them (not recorded which). This chain links TRBV29-1 with TRBJ2-4; weak D call: TRBD1 (5 bases). The source of this sequence is a man aged 18-30 years who had mild COVID-19 (a few samples of this study predate the infection). Cell type and time point are not known. Here the CDR3 reads CSVGGRNIQYF. As DNA, the CDR3 is TGCAGCGTTGGGGGCAGAAATATTCAGTACTTC.